The 8 T cell receptor beta chains below were found in one sample sequenced in a study of identical twins. TCRdb processed the 5' RACE reads anew with MiXCR; each CDR3 protein has one entry. This table holds some 570,000 distinct CDR3 sequences, approximately 20% found once. These sequences were also reported in another study, on yellow fever vaccine responses in identical twins.

Sequencing used CD4+ T cells sorted from blood. The source is a woman aged 18-30 years in good health.

V is TRBV27 and J is TRBJ2-1; 11 bases are shared with TRBD2. Germline V gene sequence: CDR1 MNHEY, CDR2 SMNVEV (reference sequence). The junction had 7 bases not matched to a gene; V was cut back by 3 bases and J by 0 bases. There are 18 residues in the CDR3. Here the CDR3 reads CASSLGLAALSSYNEQFF. The CDR3 nucleotides read TGTGCCAGCAGTTTGGGACTAGCGGCATTGAGCTCCTACAATGAGCAGTTCTTC.

The rearrangement links TRBV7-9 to TRBJ1-6, with TRBD1 matching 7 bases. In germline, CDR1 is SEHNR, CDR2 FQNEAQ (reference sequence). Trimming at V came to 3 bases and at J to 7 bases, leaving 6 bases not matched to a gene. This CDR3 is 15 amino acids long. The CDR3 bases are TGTGCCAGCAGCTTCGGACAGGCCCTCAATTCACCCCTCCACTTT. Translating gives CASSFGQALNSPLHF. Together with reference TRBV7-9 and TRBJ1-6, the CDR3 gives the full variable domain: DTGVSQNPRHKITKRGQNVTFRCDPISEHNRLYWYRQTLGQGPEFLTYFQNEAQLEKSRLLSDRFSAERPKGSFSTLEIQRTEQGDSAMYLCASSFGQALNSPLHFGNGTRLTVT.

The rearrangement links TRBV11-1 to TRBJ1-1, with TRBD1 as a possible D gene (6 bases). V gave up 6 bases and J gave up 0 bases, with 23 bases separating them. Germline CDR1 is SGHAT and CDR2 is FQDESV (reference sequence). The CDR3 spans 18 residues. CDR3 in amino acids: CASSPGRVTGRMNTEAFF. Here the CDR3 DNA reads TGTGCCAGCAGTCCAGGGCGCGTTACAGGGCGGATGAACACTGAAGCTTTCTTT.

This chain links TRBV15 with TRBJ1-1; possible D gene TRBD1, 6 bases. Germline CDR1 is LNHNV and CDR2 is YYDKDF (reference sequence). The CDR3 totals 15 residues. The V end lost 5 bases, the J end lost 1 base, and 14 bases lay between the germline ends. The CDR3 nucleotides read TGTGCCACCAGCCGAGGGGGGACCGGGAACACTGAAGCTTTCTTT. Encoded protein: CATSRGGTGNTEAFF.

This clonotype was picked up a small number of times. The rearrangement uses TRBV7-9 and TRBJ2-5; TRBD1 agrees at 9 bases. Germline lookup yields CDR1 SEHNR and CDR2 FQNEAQ (reference sequence). The CDR3 loop spans 17 amino acids. V was clipped by 4 bases and J by 2 bases; unmatched bases: 11. CDR3 bases: TGTGCCAGCAGCTGGGTCGGAGGGACAGGGATTCAAGAGACCCAGTACTTC. Amino acid sequence: CASSWVGGTGIQETQYF.

This clonotype was detected a few times. This sequence joins TRBV19 and TRBJ1-5; D not resolved. V lost 3 bases and J lost 7, with 10 bases in between. Germline CDR1 and CDR2: LNHDA and SQIVND (reference sequence). CDR3 size: 13 residues. The CDR3: CASSISSPQPQHF. CDR3 nucleotides: TGTGCCAGTAGTATTTCCAGCCCCCAGCCCCAGCATTTT.

The chain joins TRBV28 to TRBJ2-2, with unresolved D. The germline V gene encodes CDR1 MDHEN and CDR2 SYDVKM. Trimming cost V 2 bases and J 0 bases, with 13 bases left between them. The CDR3 length is 17 residues. The CDR3 region is CASSLGSVTTNTGELFF. The CDR3 region has the DNA TGTGCCAGCAGTTTAGGATCGGTGACGACGAACACCGGGGAGCTGTTTTTT.

The chain recombines TRBV24-1 with TRBJ2-1; the match to TRBD1 covers 11 bases. The CDR3 has 16 residues. Trimming cost V 7 bases and J 5 bases; bases outside gene matches: 9. Per the germline V gene, CDR1 is KGHDR and CDR2 is SFDVKD. CDR3 sequence reads: CATRAAGTGGNNEQFF. CDR3 bases: TGTGCCACCAGGGCTGCCGGGACAGGGGGAAACAATGAGCAGTTCTTC.